These T cell receptor beta chains were read from a single sample in a study of cytomegalovirus exposure and HLA in healthy donors. Data came from immunoSEQ multiplex PCR; TCRdb stores just in-frame clones and leaves some out. The top ten hold about 1.8% of the sample, which has about 200,000 clones, around four fifths seen once. Sample: PBMCs. These receptors came from a man in his forties or fifties in good health and CMV-seronegative. Each CDR3 is given with its conserved first and last residue. D genes are given only for firm matches. Where a row states a size, it is once, few, many or the class of an expanded clone; other rows omit it.

D gene | clone size | J gene | V gene | CDR3 DNA | CDR3 protein
. | . | TRBJ1-4 | TRBV4-1 | TGCGCCAGCAGCCAGGGGCTAGGGGTTAAACTGTTTTTT | CASSQGLGVKLFF
TRBD2 | . | TRBJ2-5 | TRBV6-5 | TGTGCCAGCAGTTACCTCGGGGGGGAGACCCAGTACTTC | CASSYLGGETQYF
. | . | TRBJ1-2 | TRBV11-2 | TGTGCCAGCAGCAAAGGGGAGGGTGCCCCCTATGGCTACACCTTC | CASSKGEGAPYGYTF
. | once | TRBJ2-3 | TRBV4-1 | TGCGCCAGCAGCCACCCGGCGGGCACAGATACGCAGTATTTT | CASSHPAGTDTQYF
TRBD1 | . | TRBJ2-2 | TRBV28 | TGTGCCAGCAGTCCGACAGGGGGGAGTAGGACCGGGGAGCTGTTTTTT | CASSPTGGSRTGELFF
. | . | TRBJ1-5 | TRBV6-6 | TGTGCCAGCAGTTACTCGACTAGTCAGCCCCAGCATTTT | CASSYSTSQPQHF
TRBD2 | . | TRBJ2-5 | TRBV27 | TGTGCCAGCAAATCACTAGCGATTGAGACCCAGTACTTC | CASKSLAIETQYF
. | few | TRBJ2-1 | TRBV19 | TGTGCCAGTAGTATTACAGATAGTTCCTACAATGAGCAGTTCTTC | CASSITDSSYNEQFF
TRBD2 | once | TRBJ2-1 | TRBV25-1 | TGTGCCAGCAGTGGGCTCCGTAGCGGGGGCTACAATGAGCAGTTCTTC | CASSGLRSGGYNEQFF
TRBD2 | once | TRBJ2-7 | TRBV5-4 | TGTGCCAGCAGCTCTTGGACTAGCGGGGGCTACGGGCAGTACTTC | CASSSWTSGGYGQYF
TRBD1 | . | TRBJ2-7 | TRBV5-4 | TGTGCCAGCAGCTCGTCCGGGACAGGGGGAATCGAGCAGTACTTC | CASSSSGTGGIEQYF
. | . | TRBJ1-2 | TRBV29-1 | TGCAGCGTTGCTACAGTCGGCTACACCTTC | CSVATVGYTF
TRBD2 | . | TRBJ2-2 | TRBV6-4 | TGTGCCAGCAGTGACGTAGCGGGAGACACCGGGGAGCTGTTTTTT | CASSDVAGDTGELFF
. | . | TRBJ2-3 | TRBV20-1 | TGCAGTGCTACCGGGACAGATACGCAGTATTTT | CSATGTDTQYF
. | . | TRBJ2-4 | TRBV7-8 | TGTGCCAGCAGCCTCCTTCAGGGGACGGGAAACATTCAGTACTTC | CASSLLQGTGNIQYF
TRBD1 | . | TRBJ2-2 | TRBV10-3 | TGTGCCATCGCACAGGGGAGCGGGGAGCTGTTTTTT | CAIAQGSGELFF
TRBD2 | . | TRBJ2-5 | TRBV27 | TGTGCCAGCAGTTTATCTAGCGGGAGGGCCCGGGGAGAGACCCAGTACTTC | CASSLSSGRARGETQYF
. | . | TRBJ1-1 | TRBV9 | TGTGCCAGCAGCGCAACAGCGAACACTGAAGCTTTCTTT | CASSATANTEAFF
TRBD1 | . | TRBJ1-1 | TRBV5-1 | TGCGCCAGCAGCGCGGGACAGGGGGCGAACACTGAAGCTTTCTTT | CASSAGQGANTEAFF
TRBD2 | . | TRBJ2-5 | TRBV27 | TGTGCCAGCTCCGAAACGGGGGGGGCCCAGTACTTC | CASSETGGAQYF
TRBD2 | . | TRBJ2-2 | TRBV28 | TGTGCCAGCAGTTTGGGAGGGAGTGGCACCGGGGAGCTGTTTTTT | CASSLGGSGTGELFF
TRBD2 | . | TRBJ2-1 | TRBV5-1 | TGCGCCAGCAGCTTGACCTCCGGGACTAGCAGAAAGTACAATGAGCAGTTCTTC | CASSLTSGTSRKYNEQFF
. | . | TRBJ1-1 | TRBV29-1 | TGCAGCGTTGAAAACTGGAACACTGAAGCTTTCTTT | CSVENWNTEAFF
TRBD1 | . | TRBJ2-7 | TRBV18 | TGTGCCAGCTCACCGGGCAGGGGGACGTACGAGCAGTACTTC | CASSPGRGTYEQYF
. | . | TRBJ1-2 | TRBV4-1 | TGCGCCAGCAGCCCGGAGGGTCCCTATGGCTACACCTTC | CASSPEGPYGYTF
. | once | TRBJ2-7 | TRBV7-9 | TGTGCCAGCAGCTTAGCCTTAGACTACGAGCAGTACTTC | CASSLALDYEQYF
TRBD1 | . | TRBJ2-3 | TRBV5-1 | TGCGCCAGCAGCGGCCAGGGACAGCACACGCAGTATTTT | CASSGQGQHTQYF
TRBD1 | . | TRBJ2-7 | TRBV7-8 | TGTGCCAGCAACTTCGGACAGGGATGGGACGAGCAGTACTTC | CASNFGQGWDEQYF
TRBD2 | . | TRBJ2-2 | TRBV4-1 | TGCGCCAGCAGCCCCATGTTCGGGACTAGCGGGAGGGGTACCGGGGAGCTGTTTTTT | CASSPMFGTSGRGTGELFF
TRBD2 | . | TRBJ2-1 | TRBV7-9 | TGTGCCAGCAGCCCAAGGACTAGCGGGAGGGGAGAGCAGTTCTTC | CASSPRTSGRGEQFF
. | . | TRBJ1-1 | TRBV25-1 | TGTGCCAGCAGTGAGGGGGGGAGATCCACTGAAGCTTTCTTT | CASSEGGRSTEAFF
TRBD1 | . | TRBJ2-7 | TRBV10-3 | TGTGCCATCAGTGACAGGGGGTGGGAGCAGTACTTC | CAISDRGWEQYF
. | . | TRBJ1-1 | TRBV5-1 | TGCGCCAGCAGCTTGGCACAGGGTGGGACTGAAGCTTTCTTT | CASSLAQGGTEAFF
. | . | TRBJ2-5 | TRBV12-5 | TGTGCTAGTGGTCCAGGGATAGAGACCCAGTACTTC | CASGPGIETQYF
TRBD1 | . | TRBJ1-1 | TRBV11-1 | TGTGCCAGCAGATACGACAGGGCTGGCACTGAAGCTTTCTTT | CASRYDRAGTEAFF
. | . | TRBJ1-2 | TRBV21-1 | TGTGCCAGCAGCTACAGGGATAAGGTCTATGGCTACACCTTC | CASSYRDKVYGYTF
TRBD2 | once | TRBJ2-1 | TRBV6-5 | TGTGCCAGCAGTTACGCCGGACTAGCGGGACTCAATGAGCAGTTCTTC | CASSYAGLAGLNEQFF
TRBD1 | once | TRBJ2-5 | TRBV4-1 | TGCGCCAGCAGCCTGGCCCCGGGGACAGGGGTGGAGACCCAGTACTTC | CASSLAPGTGVETQYF
TRBD1 | . | TRBJ1-1 | TRBV6-1 | TGTGCCAGCAGTCCGGGACAGGTGGCCACTGAAGCTTTCTTT | CASSPGQVATEAFF
TRBD2 | few | TRBJ2-1 | TRBV4-2 | TGTGCCAGCAGCCAAGAAGGGACGGCGGGAGGCTCCTACAATGAGCAGTTCTTC | CASSQEGTAGGSYNEQFF
. | . | TRBJ2-2 | TRBV4-1 | TGCGCCAGCAGCCAAGTAATATGGGTCCGGGGGGACATCGGGGAGCTGTTTTTT | CASSQVIWVRGDIGELFF
TRBD1 | . | TRBJ2-2 | TRBV2 | TGTGCCAGCAGACAGAGGACAGGGGGGGCCGGGGAGCTGTTTTTT | CASRQRTGGAGELFF